This T cell receptor beta chain was recovered during a study of Graves' ophthalmopathy and Graves' hyperthyroidism. Study-level background: Researchers classed hyperthyroidism as stable given no ophthalmopathy within 18 months of follow-up. Regarding the study as a whole: The model's prediction of ophthalmopathy progression had 70.59% sensitivity and roughly 72% specificity. Sensitivity of around 88% and specificity of around 80% were achieved when a 13-signature model separated ophthalmopathy from stable hyperthyroidism.

Germline V gene lookup returns CDR1 SQVTM and CDR2 ANQGSEA. The CDR3 spans 14 residues. For repertoire sequencing, the TCR beta CDR3 regions were amplified from RNA transcripts. Amplification began with first-round RT-PCR using HTBI primers, then second-round multiplex PCR was performed. MiXCR, run by TCRdb on the multiplex PCR reads, gives a single entry per CDR3 protein. Here the sample spans 580,000 or so distinct CDR3 sequences, under 45% being singletons. Note on this clonotype: Its cognate antigen is unknown. The junction differs from germline at one of its ends, possibly a read error.

The V call is TRBV29-1, the J call TRBJ1-3; TRBD1 aligns across 9 bases. Sequenced sample: peripheral blood or thyroid tissue (not recorded which). This receptor was obtained from an adult man with Graves' hyperthyroidism. The CDR3 DNA is TGCAGCGTGGATGCGAGACAGGGGGGAAGCACCATATATTTT. Its protein is CSVDARQGGSTIYF.